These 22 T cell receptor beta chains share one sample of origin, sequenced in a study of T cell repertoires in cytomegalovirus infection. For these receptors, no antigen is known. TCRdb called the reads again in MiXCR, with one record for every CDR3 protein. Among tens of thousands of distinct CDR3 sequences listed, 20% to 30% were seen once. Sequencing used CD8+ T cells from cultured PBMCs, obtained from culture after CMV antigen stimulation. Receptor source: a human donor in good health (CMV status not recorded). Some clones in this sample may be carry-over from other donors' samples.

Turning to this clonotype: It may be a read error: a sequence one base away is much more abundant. The CDR3 reads CAGSRRGLQETQYF. The CDR3, as DNA: TGTGCCGGCAGCCGTCGGGGGCTCCAAGAGACCCAGTACTTC. J is TRBJ2-5 and V is TRBV12-3 or TRBV12-4; D possibly uses TRBD1 or TRBD2 (6 bases each). The CDR3 is made up of 14 amino acids.

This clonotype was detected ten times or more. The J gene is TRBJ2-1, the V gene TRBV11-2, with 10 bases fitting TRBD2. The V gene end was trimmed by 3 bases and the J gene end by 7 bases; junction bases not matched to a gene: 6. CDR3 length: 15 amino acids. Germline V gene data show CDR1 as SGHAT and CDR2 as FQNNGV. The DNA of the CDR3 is TGTGCCAGCAGCTTGTGGTCTAGCGGGAGTAATGAGCAGTTCTTC. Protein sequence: CASSLWSSGSNEQFF. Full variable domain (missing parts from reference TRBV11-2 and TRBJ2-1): EAGVAQSPRYKIIEKRQSVAFWCNPISGHATLYWYQQILGQGPKLLIQFQNNGVVDDSQLPKDRFSAERLKGVDSTLKIQPAKLEDSAVYLCASSLWSSGSNEQFFGPGTRLTVL.

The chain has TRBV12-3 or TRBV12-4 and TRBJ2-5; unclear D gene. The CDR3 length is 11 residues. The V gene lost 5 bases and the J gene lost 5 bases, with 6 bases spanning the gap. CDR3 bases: TGTGCCAGCAGTCACACTGAGACCCAGTACTTC. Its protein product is CASSHTETQYF.

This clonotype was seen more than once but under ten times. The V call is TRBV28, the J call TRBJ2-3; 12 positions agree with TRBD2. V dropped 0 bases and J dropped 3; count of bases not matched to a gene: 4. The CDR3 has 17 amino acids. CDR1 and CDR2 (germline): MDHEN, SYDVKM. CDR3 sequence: CASSLWPSGGETDTQYF. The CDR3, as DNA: TGTGCCAGCAGTTTATGGCCTAGCGGGGGGGAGACAGATACGCAGTATTTT.

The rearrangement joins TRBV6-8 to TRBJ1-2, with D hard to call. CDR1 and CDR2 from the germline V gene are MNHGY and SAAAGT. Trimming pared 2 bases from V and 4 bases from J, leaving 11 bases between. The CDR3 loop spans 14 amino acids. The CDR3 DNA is TGTGCCAGCAGTTACGGGCCCGAGGTCTATGGCTACACCTTC. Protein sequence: CASSYGPEVYGYTF.

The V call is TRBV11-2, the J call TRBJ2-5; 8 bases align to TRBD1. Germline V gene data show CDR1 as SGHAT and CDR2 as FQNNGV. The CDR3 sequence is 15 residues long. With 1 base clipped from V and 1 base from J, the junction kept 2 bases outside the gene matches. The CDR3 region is CASSLAGTGQETQYF. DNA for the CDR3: TGTGCCAGCAGCTTAGCCGGGACAGGCCAAGAGACCCAGTACTTC.

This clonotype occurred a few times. The CDR3 nucleotides read TGCAGTGCCCACAGGAGTGTTGCTTTCTTT. This codes for CSAHRSVAFF. The chain has TRBV20-1 and TRBJ1-1; D is possibly TRBD1 (5 bases). V lost 6 bases to trimming and J lost 11 bases, with 13 bases between them. This CDR3 is built from 10 residues. Looked up from germline, CDR1 is DFQATT and CDR2 is SNEGSKA (reference sequence).

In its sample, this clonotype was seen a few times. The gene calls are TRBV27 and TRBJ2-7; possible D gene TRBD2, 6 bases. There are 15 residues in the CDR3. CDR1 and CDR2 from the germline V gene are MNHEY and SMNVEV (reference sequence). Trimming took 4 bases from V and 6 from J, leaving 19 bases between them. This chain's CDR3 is CASSSRLDEVREQYF. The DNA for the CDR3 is TGTGCCAGCAGTTCGAGACTAGACGAGGTCCGCGAGCAGTACTTC.

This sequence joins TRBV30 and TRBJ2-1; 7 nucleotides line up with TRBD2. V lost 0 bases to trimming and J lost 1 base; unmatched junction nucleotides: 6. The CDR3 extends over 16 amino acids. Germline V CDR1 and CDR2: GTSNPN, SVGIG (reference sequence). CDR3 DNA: TGTGCCTGGAGTGTACTAGTCGGGAGGTCCTACAATGAGCAGTTCTTC. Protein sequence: CAWSVLVGRSYNEQFF.

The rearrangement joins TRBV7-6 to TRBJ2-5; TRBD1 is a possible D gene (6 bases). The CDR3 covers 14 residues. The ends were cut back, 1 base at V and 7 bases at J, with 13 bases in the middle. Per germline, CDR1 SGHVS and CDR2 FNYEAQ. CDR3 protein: CASSLGQGFGTQYF. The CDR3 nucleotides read TGTGCCAGCAGCTTAGGCCAGGGGTTTGGGACCCAGTACTTC.

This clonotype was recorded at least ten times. CDR3 sequence: CASSQEATVVGYTF. The CDR3 DNA sequence: TGTGCCAGCAGCCAAGAAGCGACGGTAGTAGGCTACACCTTC. This rearrangement joins TRBV14 to TRBJ1-2; D gene unclear. V gave up 0 bases and J gave up 8 bases, with 13 bases separating them. The length of the CDR3 is 14 residues. The V gene's germline CDR1 is SGHDN and CDR2 FVKESK.

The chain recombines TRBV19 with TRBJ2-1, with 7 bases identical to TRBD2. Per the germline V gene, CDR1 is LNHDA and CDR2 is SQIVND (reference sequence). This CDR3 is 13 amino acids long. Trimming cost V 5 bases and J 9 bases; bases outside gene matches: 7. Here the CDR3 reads CASSFSTSSEQFF. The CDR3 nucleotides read TGTGCCAGTAGTTTCTCGACTAGCAGTGAGCAGTTCTTC.

As DNA, the CDR3 is TGTGCCAGCAGCTTAAGGACTAGCGGGGTCAACGAGGAGGACGAGCAGTACTTC. Translated: CASSLRTSGVNEEDEQYF. The rearrangement uses TRBV7-9 and TRBJ2-7, with 12 bases aligning to TRBD2. V was clipped by 2 bases and J by 5 bases; unmatched bases: 13. CDR1 SEHNR and CDR2 FQNEAQ come from the germline V gene (reference sequence). The length of the CDR3 is 18 residues.

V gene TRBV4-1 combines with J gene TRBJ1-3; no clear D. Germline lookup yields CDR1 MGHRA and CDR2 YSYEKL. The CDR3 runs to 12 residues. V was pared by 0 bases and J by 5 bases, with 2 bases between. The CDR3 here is CASSQDRNTIYF. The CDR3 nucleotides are TGCGCCAGCAGCCAAGATAGAAACACCATATATTTT.

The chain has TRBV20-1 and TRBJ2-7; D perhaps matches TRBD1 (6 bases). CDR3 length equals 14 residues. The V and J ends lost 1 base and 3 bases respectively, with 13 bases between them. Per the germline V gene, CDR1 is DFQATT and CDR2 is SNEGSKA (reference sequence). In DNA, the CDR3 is TGCAGTGCTAGAGGGACAGCTATGCTCTACGAGCAGTACTTC. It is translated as CSARGTAMLYEQYF.

CDR3 in DNA: TGTGCCAGCAGCTACAGGGAGAGCTCCTACGAGCAGTACTTC. Translation: CASSYRESSYEQYF. The rearrangement links TRBV9 to TRBJ2-7; maybe TRBD1 (6 bases). Deletions cut 4 bases from V and 0 bases from J, with 11 bases between. CDR1 and CDR2 (germline): SGDLS, YYNGEE. The CDR3 runs 14 residues.

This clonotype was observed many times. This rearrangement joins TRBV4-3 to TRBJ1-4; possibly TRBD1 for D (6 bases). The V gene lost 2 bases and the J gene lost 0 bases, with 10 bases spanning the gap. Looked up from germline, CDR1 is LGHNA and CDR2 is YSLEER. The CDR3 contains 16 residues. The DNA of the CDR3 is TGCGCCAGCAGCCAAAGGACAGCCCCAACTAATGAAAAACTGTTTTTT. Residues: CASSQRTAPTNEKLFF.

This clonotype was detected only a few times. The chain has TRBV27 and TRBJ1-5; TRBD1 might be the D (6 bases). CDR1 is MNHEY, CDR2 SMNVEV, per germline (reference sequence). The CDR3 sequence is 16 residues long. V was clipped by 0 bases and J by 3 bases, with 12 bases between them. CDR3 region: CASSLSSQGFNQPQHF. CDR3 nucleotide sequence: TGTGCCAGCAGTTTATCATCCCAGGGGTTCAATCAGCCCCAGCATTTT.

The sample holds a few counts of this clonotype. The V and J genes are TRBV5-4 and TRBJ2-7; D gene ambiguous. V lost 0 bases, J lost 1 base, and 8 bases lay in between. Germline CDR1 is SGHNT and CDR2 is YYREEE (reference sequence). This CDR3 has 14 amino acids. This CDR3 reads CASSLDAVSYEQYF. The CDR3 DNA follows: TGTGCCAGCAGCTTGGATGCGGTGTCCTACGAGCAGTACTTC.

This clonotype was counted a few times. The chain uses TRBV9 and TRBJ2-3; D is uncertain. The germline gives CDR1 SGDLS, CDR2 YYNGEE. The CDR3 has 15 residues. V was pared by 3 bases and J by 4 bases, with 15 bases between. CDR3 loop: CASSETGLRADTQYF. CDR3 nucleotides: TGTGCCAGCAGCGAGACTGGTTTACGGGCAGATACGCAGTATTTT.

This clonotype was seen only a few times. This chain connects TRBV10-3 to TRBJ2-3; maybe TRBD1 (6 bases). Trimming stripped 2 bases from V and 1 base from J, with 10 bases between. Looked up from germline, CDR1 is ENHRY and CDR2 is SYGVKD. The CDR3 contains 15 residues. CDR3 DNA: TGTGCCATCAGTGAGATGCCAGGGGGCACAGATACGCAGTATTTT. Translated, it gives CAISEMPGGTDTQYF.

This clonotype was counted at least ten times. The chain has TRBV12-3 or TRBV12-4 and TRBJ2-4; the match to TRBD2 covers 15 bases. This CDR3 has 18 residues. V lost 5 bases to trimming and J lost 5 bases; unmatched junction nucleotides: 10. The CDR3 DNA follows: TGTGCCAGCAGTCCAGGACTAGCGGGGGGGCCTACCCAAAACATTCAGTACTTC. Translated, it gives CASSPGLAGGPTQNIQYF.